A single sample is the source of the 30 T cell receptor beta chains below, sequenced in a study of T-cell memory formation after mild COVID-19. TCRdb re-analysed the 5' RACE reads in MiXCR, keeping a single row per CDR3 protein. Here the sample spans fewer than 400,000 distinct CDR3 sequences, roughly 15% being singletons. The sequenced sample was PBMCs or a T cell subset sorted from them (not recorded which). The receptors shown here come from a young man who had mild COVID-19 (a few samples of this study predate the infection). Cell type and time point are not known.

The chain uses TRBV11-1 and TRBJ2-3; TRBD2 might be the D (6 bases). The V end was cut by 4 bases, the J end by 6 bases, with 11 bases between. The CDR3 totals 13 residues. CDR1 and CDR2 (germline): SGHAT, FQDESV (reference sequence). This chain's CDR3 is CASSWTIADTQYF. Written as DNA, the CDR3 is TGTGCCAGCAGCTGGACTATTGCTGATACGCAGTATTTT. Filled out from reference TRBV11-1 and TRBJ2-3, the complete variable domain reads EAEVAQSPRYKITEKSQAVAFWCDPISGHATLYWYRQILGQGPELLVQFQDESVVDDSQLPKDRFSAERLKGVDSTLKIQPAELGDSAMYLCASSWTIADTQYFGPGTRLTVL.

CDR3 loop: CASSNGGSYEQYF. Here the CDR3 DNA reads TGTGCCAGCAGTAATGGGGGCTCCTACGAGCAGTACTTC. The rearrangement uses TRBV13 and TRBJ2-7; the D call may be TRBD1 or TRBD2 (5 bases each). Germline-derived CDR1 and CDR2 are PRHDT and FYEKMQ (reference sequence). The V end lost 6 bases, the J end lost 0 bases, and 9 bases lay between the germline ends. The CDR3 runs to 13 residues.

The chain recombines TRBV3-1 with TRBJ1-2, with D perhaps TRBD1 (5 bases). V lost 0 bases to trimming and J lost 8 bases, with 10 bases between them. The CDR3 sequence is 13 residues long. Germline V gene sequence: CDR1 LGHDT, CDR2 YNNKEL (reference sequence). This chain's CDR3 is CASSQEGAWGYTF. For the CDR3, the DNA is TGTGCCAGCAGCCAAGAAGGGGCGTGGGGCTACACCTTC.

The chain joins TRBV4-1 to TRBJ1-2; D not certain. The V end lost 0 bases, the J end lost 3 bases, and 8 bases lay between the germline ends. From germline, CDR1 is MGHRA and CDR2 YSYEKL. The CDR3 is 14 residues long. This chain's CDR3 is CASSQDERYYGYTF. The CDR3 region has the DNA TGCGCCAGCAGCCAAGATGAGAGGTACTATGGCTACACCTTC.

In this sample, this clonotype turned up a few times. This rearrangement joins TRBV7-6 to TRBJ2-3, with D possibly being TRBD1 (6 bases). The germline V gene has CDR1 SGHVS and CDR2 FNYEAQ. Trimming shortened V by 5 bases and J by 3 bases, and 15 bases separated the two germline ends. The CDR3 is 15 amino acids. This CDR3 is CASSLTGFTTDTQYF. In DNA, the CDR3 is TGTGCCAGCAGCCTAACAGGGTTCACGACAGATACGCAGTATTTT.

This clonotype has only a few counts. The CDR3 protein is CSVQGGASTEAFF. CDR3 nucleotides: TGCAGTGTCCAAGGGGGCGCGAGCACTGAAGCTTTCTTT. The V and J genes are TRBV20-1 and TRBJ1-1; TRBD1 matches at 7 bases. The CDR3 length is 13 residues. The trim removed 7 bases at V and 4 bases at J, leaving 9 bases unmatched. Germline V gene sequence: CDR1 DFQATT, CDR2 SNEGSKA (reference sequence).

This clonotype was seen a few times. The genes are TRBV10-3 and TRBJ2-3; a possible D gene is TRBD2 (5 bases). V was clipped by 6 bases and J by 0 bases, with 10 bases between them. From germline, CDR1 is ENHRY and CDR2 SYGVKD. This CDR3 is built from 14 residues. CDR3 nucleotides: TGTGCCATCAGCCCGAGGGAGAGCACAGATACGCAGTATTTT. Translation: CAISPRESTDTQYF.

V is TRBV11-2 and J is TRBJ1-2; D is unclear. Trimming cost V 6 bases and J 0 bases, with 11 bases left between them. Germline loops: CDR1 SGHAT, CDR2 FQNNGV. This CDR3 is built from 14 residues. This chain's CDR3 is CASRPLTANYGYTF. The CDR3 region has the DNA TGTGCCAGCAGACCACTGACGGCTAACTATGGCTACACCTTC.

There are a few counts of this clonotype. The chain uses TRBV7-3 and TRBJ2-5; 9 nucleotides line up with TRBD1. CDR3 length: 14 residues. Looked up from germline, CDR1 is SGHTA and CDR2 is FQGTGA. With 3 bases clipped from V and 4 bases from J, the junction kept 3 bases outside the gene matches. The CDR3 loop is CASSFDRGSETQYF. The CDR3 DNA reads TGTGCCAGCAGCTTCGACAGGGGGTCAGAGACCCAGTACTTC.

CDR3 region: CASRPGTWGRETQYF. CDR3 nucleotides: TGTGCCAGCAGGCCCGGGACCTGGGGGAGGGAGACCCAGTACTTC. This chain connects TRBV11-2 to TRBJ2-5, with D maybe TRBD2 (6 bases). Trimming left V 6 bases short and J 5 bases short, with 19 bases between. Germline CDR1 reads SGHAT; CDR2 reads FQNNGV. The CDR3 loop spans 15 amino acids.

V is TRBV14 and J is TRBJ1-1, with D uncertain. The CDR3 is made up of 9 amino acids. V gave up 11 bases and J gave up 0 bases, with 1 base separating them. The germline gives CDR1 SGHDN, CDR2 FVKESK. Written as DNA, the CDR3 is TGTGCCTTGAACACTGAAGCTTTCTTT. Translation: CALNTEAFF.

The chain carries TRBV7-3 and TRBJ2-5, with a weak D call TRBD1 (6 bases). V was clipped by 4 bases and J by 5 bases, with 17 bases between them. CDR3 length: 15 amino acids. Germline CDR1 and CDR2: SGHTA and FQGTGA. The CDR3 here is CASSSRGSDSETQYF. The CDR3, as DNA: TGTGCCAGCAGCTCCAGGGGCAGCGATTCGGAGACCCAGTACTTC. The variable domain in full, with the rest retrieved from reference TRBV7-3 and TRBJ2-5, is GAGVSQTPSNKVTEKGKYVELRCDPISGHTALYWYRQSLGQGPEFLIYFQGTGAADDSGLPNDRFFAVRPEGSVSTLKIQRTERGDSAVYLCASSSRGSDSETQYFGPGTRLLVL.

This chain connects TRBV15 to TRBJ2-3; D is ambiguous. Germline-derived CDR1 and CDR2 are LNHNV and YYDKDF (reference sequence). V shed 1 base and J shed 2 bases, with 13 bases lying between them. This CDR3 has 16 amino acids. CDR3 region: CATSRGVTEITDTQYF. DNA for the CDR3: TGTGCCACCAGCAGAGGGGTGACGGAAATCACAGATACGCAGTATTTT.

This clonotype has a handful of counts. The chain joins TRBV12-3 or TRBV12-4 to TRBJ2-3; D is uncertain. Trimming took off 7 bases at V and 2 bases at J, with 10 bases between the two ends. The CDR3 runs to 13 residues. The CDR3 protein is CASTPSNTDTQYF. The CDR3 DNA is TGTGCCAGCACCCCGTCCAACACAGATACGCAGTATTTT.

This rearrangement joins TRBV20-1 to TRBJ1-3; the D is unclear. This CDR3 comprises 13 residues. The germline CDR1 and CDR2 sequences are DFQATT and SNEGSKA (reference sequence). Trimming stripped 1 base from V and 6 bases from J, with 10 bases between. CDR3 loop: CSARGRLQNTIYF. The CDR3 region has the DNA TGCAGTGCTAGAGGCAGACTACAAAACACCATATATTTT.

This clonotype appeared many times. The chain couples TRBV5-1 to TRBJ1-1, with 9 bases aligning to TRBD1. CDR1 and CDR2 from the germline V gene are SGHRS and YFSETQ. The CDR3 covers 14 residues. Trimming at V came to 4 bases and at J to 1 base, leaving 2 bases not matched to a gene. In DNA, the CDR3 is TGCGCCAGCAGCGGGGGACAGGGGAACACTGAAGCTTTCTTT. This gives the protein CASSGGQGNTEAFF. The variable domain in full, completed from reference TRBV5-1 and TRBJ1-1, reads KAGVTQTPRYLIKTRGQQVTLSCSPISGHRSVSWYQQTPGQGLQFLFEYFSETQRNKGNFPGRFSGRQFSNSRSEMNVSTLELGDSALYLCASSGGQGNTEAFFGQGTRLTVV.

With regard to this clonotype: The junction departs from germline at one end; a sequencing error may be responsible. V gene TRBV9 combines with J gene TRBJ2-1; 11 bases map to TRBD2. The V gene's germline CDR1 is SGDLS and CDR2 YYNGEE. This CDR3 contains 15 residues. The CDR3: CASSVAGGLDNEQFF. CDR3 in DNA: TGTGCCAGCAGTGTAGCGGGGGGGCTCGACAATGAGCAGTTCTTC.

This clonotype was seen a few times. The gene calls are TRBV7-2 and TRBJ2-1, with 8 bases matching TRBD2. The CDR3 is 15 residues long. Germline V gene data show CDR1 as SGHTA and CDR2 as FQGNSA. V lost 2 bases, J lost 10 bases, and 10 bases stayed unmatched. Written as DNA, the CDR3 is TGTGCCAGCAGCTTATACCCACGGGAGGGGTACGAGCAGTTCTTC. Amino acids: CASSLYPREGYEQFF.

The chain recombines TRBV5-4 with TRBJ2-5; either TRBD1 or TRBD2 may fit D (7 bases each). Trimming left V 2 bases short and J 4 bases short, with 18 bases between. The CDR3 is made up of 16 amino acids. Germline assignment: CDR1 SGHNT and CDR2 YYREEE (reference sequence). The CDR3 region is CASSFGRGQGGETQYF. The CDR3 DNA follows: TGTGCCAGCAGCTTTGGGAGGGGGCAGGGGGGAGAGACCCAGTACTTC.

This clonotype was seen a handful of times. This chain joins TRBV28 and TRBJ2-7, with D unclear. The germline gives CDR1 MDHEN, CDR2 SYDVKM. The V gene lost 2 bases and the J gene lost 6 bases, with 11 bases spanning the gap. This CDR3 is 13 amino acids long. CDR3 protein: CASSLPPSGEQYV. In DNA form, the CDR3 reads TGTGCCAGCAGTTTACCCCCCTCGGGCGAGCAGTACGTC.

This clonotype was seen many times. The genes are TRBV11-2 and TRBJ1-2; TRBD1 might be the D (6 bases). V was pared by 0 bases and J by 5 bases, with 10 bases between. The germline gives CDR1 SGHAT, CDR2 FQNNGV. The CDR3 is 14 amino acids. The CDR3 DNA sequence: TGTGCCAGCAGCTTAGACAGGGGCATATATGGCTACACCTTC. Translation: CASSLDRGIYGYTF.

The chain uses TRBV5-4 and TRBJ2-3; TRBD2 aligns across 12 bases. The germline CDR1 and CDR2 sequences are SGHNT and YYREEE (reference sequence). CDR3 length: 16 residues. J was trimmed by 5 bases and V by 1 base; bases with no gene match: 5. The CDR3 loop reads CASSLPSGGAEDTQYF. Written as DNA, the CDR3 is TGTGCCAGCAGCTTGCCTAGCGGGGGGGCAGAAGATACGCAGTATTTT. The whole variable domain, filled in from reference TRBV5-4 and TRBJ2-3, reads ETGVTQSPTHLIKTRGQQVTLRCSSQSGHNTVSWYQQALGQGPQFIFQYYREEENGRGNFPPRFSGLQFPNYSSELNVNALELDDSALYLCASSLPSGGAEDTQYFGPGTRLTVL.

The rearrangement links TRBV6-2 or TRBV6-3 to TRBJ2-2; D tentatively fits TRBD1 or TRBD2 (6 bases each). Between the trimmed V and J ends, which lost 7 bases and 0 bases, there was a span of 15 bases. The CDR3 has 16 amino acids. Germline-derived CDR1 and CDR2 are MNHEY and SVGEGT. The CDR3 DNA reads TGTGCCAGCACAACCCTAAGGGGGGCGAACACCGGGGAGCTGTTTTTT. Encoded protein: CASTTLRGANTGELFF.

The chain joins TRBV19 to TRBJ1-1; no reliable D call. The CDR3 covers 13 residues. CDR1 is LNHDA, CDR2 SQIVND, per germline (reference sequence). The ends were cut back, 3 bases at V and 1 base at J, with 6 bases in the middle. The CDR3 is CASSIFGNTEAFF. In DNA, the CDR3 is TGTGCCAGTAGTATCTTCGGGAACACTGAAGCTTTCTTT.

This rearrangement joins TRBV5-4 to TRBJ2-7; 9 bases map to TRBD1. Per the germline V gene, CDR1 is SGHNT and CDR2 is YYREEE (reference sequence). The CDR3 runs to 14 residues. V shed 4 bases and J 3 bases; nucleotides not matched to a gene: 5. The CDR3 protein is CASSRTGAFYEQYF. CDR3 bases: TGTGCCAGCAGCAGGACAGGGGCCTTCTACGAGCAGTACTTC.

The rearrangement uses TRBV6-5 and TRBJ2-1; TRBD2 agrees at 7 bases. The CDR3 contains 14 residues. J gave up 9 bases and V 5 bases, and 10 bases lay outside the gene matches. Germline-derived CDR1 and CDR2 are MNHEY and SVGAGI. The DNA of the CDR3 is TGTGCCAGCAGTCGCACCCCGGGGGGATCTGAGCAGTTCTTC. Protein product: CASSRTPGGSEQFF.

This clonotype showed up just a few times. The V gene is TRBV20-1, the J gene TRBJ1-2; no clear D. The V and J ends lost 5 bases and 4 bases respectively, with 14 bases between them. The CDR3 spans 13 residues. Per the germline V gene, CDR1 is DFQATT and CDR2 is SNEGSKA (reference sequence). The chain's CDR3 is CSASSQMVYGYTF. The CDR3 region has the DNA TGCAGTGCTTCATCCCAGATGGTCTATGGCTACACCTTC.

The chain recombines TRBV7-2 with TRBJ2-5; 10 nucleotides agree with TRBD2. With 5 bases clipped from V and 5 bases from J, the junction kept 2 bases outside the gene matches. Germline V gene lookup returns CDR1 SGHTA and CDR2 FQGNSA. The CDR3 runs to 13 residues. CDR3 sequence: CASSGLAVETQYF. DNA of the CDR3: TGTGCCAGCAGCGGACTAGCGGTTGAGACCCAGTACTTC. Full variable domain (missing parts from reference TRBV7-2 and TRBJ2-5): GAGVSQSPSNKVTEKGKDVELRCDPISGHTALYWYRQSLGQGLEFLIYFQGNSAPDKSGLPSDRFSAERTGGSVSTLTIQRTQQEDSAVYLCASSGLAVETQYFGPGTRLLVL.

The rearrangement uses TRBV4-2 and TRBJ2-5; D assignment may be TRBD1 or TRBD2 (6 bases each). The CDR3 runs to 16 residues. Trimming stripped 1 base from V and 4 bases from J, with 16 bases between. From germline, CDR1 is LGHNA and CDR2 YNFKEQ. The DNA for the CDR3 is TGTGCCAGCAGCCAAGGGATTGCCGGGGGCATAGAGACCCAGTACTTC. Protein product: CASSQGIAGGIETQYF.

The CDR3 coding sequence is TGTGCCAGCACCCCGGACAGAGGCACAGATACGCAGTATTTT. As protein: CASTPDRGTDTQYF. The chain employs TRBV2 and TRBJ2-3, with D possibly matching TRBD1 (6 bases). This CDR3 comprises 14 residues. The germline V gene has CDR1 SNHLY and CDR2 FYNNEI. V dropped 7 bases and J dropped 1 base, with 12 bases sitting between them.